The TCR beta chain under discussion was sequenced for a study of T cell responses to AZD1222 COVID-19 vaccine. The CDR3 extends over 15 amino acids. V was trimmed by 4 bases and J by 1 base, leaving 15 bases between them. The germline V gene encodes CDR1 SGHRS and CDR2 YFSETQ. Here immunoSEQ multiplex PCR was the method, and the copy in TCRdb shows in-frame clones only, minus some. The data show 100,000 to 150,000 clones, around 87% seen once. This chain links TRBV5-1 with TRBJ2-7; tentatively, D is TRBD1 or TRBD2 (5 bases each). The sequences come from peripheral blood, collected on day 0 of AZD1222 vaccination. The TCR comes from an adult in good health. The CDR3 bases are TGCGCCAGCAGCGGACCCGGGACCGCGTCCTACGAGCAGTACTTC. It codes for CASSGPGTASYEQYF.